Below, 18 T cell receptor beta chains from the same sample are listed, as sequenced in a study of cytomegalovirus exposure and HLA in healthy donors. PCR employed 60 Vbeta and 13 Jbeta primers. TCRdb keeps only in-frame clones here, not all; method: immunoSEQ multiplex PCR. Here the sample spans about 90,000 clones, 55% to 75% being singletons. Input material: PBMCs. The receptor set was obtained from a young woman in good health and CMV-seropositive.

The chain joins TRBV27 to TRBJ2-7; 11 bases match TRBD2. J gave up 6 bases and V 6 bases, and 13 bases lay outside the gene matches. CDR3 length: 16 residues. Germline V gives CDR1 MNHEY, CDR2 SMNVEV (reference sequence). CDR3 in DNA: TGTGCCAGCAGCCCCGGGGTAGCGGGAGGGCGGGGCGAGCAGTACTTC. Amino acid sequence: CASSPGVAGGRGEQYF.

The chain's CDR3 is CASSPLLTSGGAETQYF. The CDR3, as DNA: TGCGCCAGCAGCCCCCTCCTGACTAGCGGGGGGGCAGAGACCCAGTACTTC. The chain combines TRBV4-1 with TRBJ2-5; 14 bases are shared with TRBD2. Trimming removed 4 bases from V and 4 bases from J; junction bases left unmatched: 8. The CDR3 has 17 residues. Germline CDR1 reads MGHRA; CDR2 reads YSYEKL.

The chain recombines TRBV5-1 with TRBJ2-3, with 14 bases fitting TRBD2. The germline gives CDR1 SGHRS, CDR2 YFSETQ. Losses at the gene ends were 3 bases for V and 4 bases for J; bases not matched to a gene: 4. This CDR3 is built from 16 residues. The CDR3 DNA sequence: TGCGCCAGCAGCTGGGGACTAGCGGGAGTCGCAGATACGCAGTATTTT. Translation gives CASSWGLAGVADTQYF. The full variable domain, rest sourced from reference TRBV5-1 and TRBJ2-3, is KAGVTQTPRYLIKTRGQQVTLSCSPISGHRSVSWYQQTPGQGLQFLFEYFSETQRNKGNFPGRFSGRQFSNSRSEMNVSTLELGDSALYLCASSWGLAGVADTQYFGPGTRLTVL.

This chain links TRBV9 with TRBJ1-2, with 7 bases matching TRBD1. The CDR3 covers 14 residues. V trimming: 4 bases; J trimming: 2 bases; junction bases outside the gene matches: 5. Germline CDR1 SGDLS, CDR2 YYNGEE. The CDR3 reads CASSSWTGNYGYTF. CDR3 sequence (DNA): TGTGCCAGCAGCTCCTGGACAGGAAACTATGGCTACACCTTC.

The chain links TRBV28 to TRBJ1-5, with a weak D call TRBD1 (5 bases). Deletions cut 8 bases from V and 2 bases from J, with 10 bases between. Germline V lookup: CDR1 MDHEN, CDR2 SYDVKM. The CDR3 totals 13 residues. CDR3 amino acids: CASCRGGNQPQHF. CDR3 sequence (DNA): TGTGCCAGCTGTCGGGGGGGCAATCAGCCCCAGCATTTT.

This chain joins TRBV10-3 and TRBJ2-3; tentative D call: TRBD2 (5 bases). This CDR3 is 14 amino acids long. V lost 9 bases, J lost 5 bases, and 18 bases lay in between. CDR1 and CDR2 (germline): ENHRY, SYGVKD. For the CDR3, the DNA is TGTGCCATGAAGGCGGACTTGGTAGGAGATACGCAGTATTTT. This translates into CAMKADLVGDTQYF.

The chain employs TRBV27 and TRBJ2-2, with a possible D match to TRBD1 (6 bases). CDR1 is MNHEY and CDR2 is SMNVEV in the germline V gene (reference sequence). With 7 bases removed from V and 2 bases from J, the gap between germline ends came to 8 bases. This CDR3 spans 13 amino acids. The CDR3 region is CASKQGNTGELFF. DNA of the CDR3: TGTGCCAGCAAACAGGGTAACACCGGGGAGCTGTTTTTT.

The V call is TRBV19, the J call TRBJ2-7; D perhaps matches TRBD1 (6 bases). The CDR3 covers 14 residues. Trimming shortened V by 4 bases and J by 6 bases, and 16 bases separated the two germline ends. Germline V CDR1 and CDR2: LNHDA, SQIVND (reference sequence). The CDR3 spells CASSTGTRASEQYF. CDR3 nucleotides: TGTGCCAGTAGTACTGGGACACGGGCCTCCGAGCAGTACTTC.

A single count supports this clone. This chain uses TRBV6-1 with TRBJ2-7, with D maybe TRBD1 (6 bases). Germline CDR1 and CDR2: MNHNS and SASEGT. The germline V and J ends were trimmed by 4 bases and 3 bases, with 22 bases remaining between them. CDR3 length equals 17 residues. CDR3 DNA sequence: TGTGCCAGCAGTGCGTCGACAGGTCTCGACCTCATCTACGAGCAGTACTTC. Protein: CASSASTGLDLIYEQYF.

The V call is TRBV7-9, the J call TRBJ1-2; no reliable D call. Trimming cost V 8 bases and J 4 bases, with 17 bases left between them. Germline CDR1 SEHNR, CDR2 FQNEAQ (reference sequence). The CDR3 runs to 14 residues. Here the CDR3 DNA reads TGTGCCAGCCTACCCGGAGGAACGCTCTATGGCTACACCTTC. Amino acid sequence: CASLPGGTLYGYTF.

This chain links TRBV9 with TRBJ2-7, with D possibly matching TRBD2 (5 bases). The CDR3 sequence is 14 residues long. Trimming took 4 bases from V and 1 from J, leaving 12 bases between them. The germline V gene encodes CDR1 SGDLS and CDR2 YYNGEE. This chain's CDR3 is CASSPREASYEQYF. CDR3 bases: TGTGCCAGCAGCCCCCGGGAAGCTTCCTACGAGCAGTACTTC.

The V and J genes are TRBV2 and TRBJ1-2, with 8 bases identical to TRBD1. The trim removed 11 bases at V and 4 bases at J, leaving 6 bases unmatched. This CDR3 has 12 amino acids. Germline V CDR1 and CDR2: SNHLY, FYNNEI. The CDR3, as DNA: TGTGCCCGGGGGGACAGGAGCTATGGCTACACCTTC. Translated: CARGDRSYGYTF. Based on the CDR3 plus reference TRBV2 and TRBJ1-2, the full variable domain is EPEVTQTPSHQVTQMGQEVILRCVPISNHLYFYWYRQILGQKVEFLVSFYNNEISEKSEIFDDQFSVERPDGSNFTLKIRSTKLEDSAMYFCARGDRSYGYTFGSGTRLTVV.

The rearrangement joins TRBV12-5 to TRBJ1-4; D ambiguous. V was cut by 5 bases and J by 6 bases, with 7 bases left in between. Germline lookup yields CDR1 LGHNT and CDR2 FRNRAP. The CDR3 consists of 12 residues. The CDR3 protein is CASGPRYEKLFF. The CDR3 nucleotides read TGTGCTAGTGGTCCCCGGTATGAAAAACTGTTTTTT.

The chain links TRBV19 to TRBJ1-1, with 7 bases lining up with TRBD1. The CDR3 has 13 amino acids. The V and J ends lost 3 bases and 4 bases, in that order; junction bases with no gene match: 2. Germline CDR1 reads LNHDA; CDR2 reads SQIVND (reference sequence). For the CDR3, the DNA is TGTGCCAGTAGTATGGCAGGGGGCACTGAAGCTTTCTTT. It is translated as CASSMAGGTEAFF.

This clone was counted only a few times. This chain uses TRBV5-4 with TRBJ1-4, with TRBD1 matching over 7 bases. Germline lookup yields CDR1 SGHNT and CDR2 YYREEE (reference sequence). J gave up 8 bases and V 5 bases, and 6 bases lay outside the gene matches. This CDR3 region has 13 residues. The CDR3 loop is CASSLGTEEKLFF. As DNA, the CDR3 is TGTGCCAGCAGTCTCGGGACAGAGGAAAAACTGTTTTTT.

This clone was observed a handful of times. This chain links TRBV5-6 with TRBJ2-7; D gene ambiguous. The CDR3 is made up of 13 amino acids. The V gene's germline CDR1 is SGHDT and CDR2 YYEEEE. V was trimmed by 4 bases and J by 0 bases, leaving 8 bases between them. The CDR3 protein is CASSPPSSYEQYF. The CDR3 DNA reads as TGTGCCAGCAGCCCGCCTAGCTCCTACGAGCAGTACTTC.

This clone was seen more than once but under ten times. The rearrangement links TRBV27 to TRBJ2-7, with 8 bases identical to TRBD1. The CDR3 spans 15 residues. The germline CDR1 and CDR2 sequences are MNHEY and SMNVEV (reference sequence). V lost 8 bases, J lost 3 bases, and 12 bases stayed unmatched. The CDR3 reads CASALSGGGLYEQYF. The CDR3 nucleotides read TGTGCCAGCGCACTGTCAGGGGGCGGCCTCTACGAGCAGTACTTC.

The rearrangement links TRBV6-5 to TRBJ2-7; 9 bases match TRBD2. V lost 6 bases, J lost 2 bases, and 8 bases stayed unmatched. The CDR3 runs 15 residues. Germline values: CDR1 MNHEY, CDR2 SVGAGI. The CDR3 DNA is TGTGCCAGCAGCCGGGGACTAGCAGGGGCCTACGAGCAGTACTTC. Translation: CASSRGLAGAYEQYF.